Shown below are 2 T cell receptor beta chains from a single sample sequenced in a study of neurological immune-mediated disorders. One entry per CDR3 protein results from TCRdb running MiXCR on the 5' RACE reads. The sample consists of some 30,000 distinct CDR3 sequences, under 6% of them appearing once. Material for sequencing was PBMCs. These receptors were taken from a young man in good health.

The sample holds many counts of this clonotype. The chain recombines TRBV12-3 or TRBV12-4 with TRBJ2-7, with D possibly called TRBD1 or TRBD2 (5 bases each). This CDR3 has 15 residues. The V gene lost 5 bases and the J gene lost 2 bases, with 16 bases spanning the gap. The CDR3 coding sequence is TGTGCCAGCAGTCCGAATTGGGACCGAGCCTACGAGCAGTACTTC. Protein product: CASSPNWDRAYEQYF.

This clonotype was seen many times. The CDR3 reads CASSVQPNTGELFF. The CDR3 DNA reads as TGTGCCAGTAGTGTGCAGCCCAACACCGGGGAGCTGTTTTTT. V is TRBV19 and J is TRBJ2-2; D gene unclear. The CDR3 has 14 residues. CDR1 and CDR2 (germline): LNHDA, SQIVND (reference sequence). V lost 5 bases, J lost 2 bases, and 9 bases lay in between.